The 5 T cell receptor beta chains below come from one sample, sequenced in a study of patients and donors after allogeneic stem cell transplantation (dated by TCRdb to 2020 to 2022). Libraries were made using RT-PCR. The data were produced on a NextSeq 550. The public reads were reprocessed in TCRdb via fastp at Q25 and MiXCR, keeping in-frame beta chains. Entries that share a CDR3 protein sequence are merged under the most common genes and DNA. The sample has roughly 940,000 distinct CDR3 sequences on record, 18% of them singletons. The ten most abundant clones make up roughly 6% of the sample. Sequenced: blood, either unsorted or a sorted T cell fraction (not recorded which). The receptors derive from a human donor who was either an allogeneic HSCT recipient or a stem cell or donor lymphocyte infusion donor (not recorded which). It is not recorded whose cells these are; they may come from a transplant donor.

This clonotype has at least ten counts. The chain has TRBV5-1 and TRBJ1-6; D is unclear. Germline assignment: CDR1 SGHRS and CDR2 YFSETQ. The CDR3 length is 16 residues. V was shortened by 2 bases and J by 0 bases, with 9 bases between the two germline ends. CDR3 DNA: TGCGCCAGCAGCTTCAGGCAGAGCTCCTATAATTCACCCCTCCACTTT. Translating it yields CASSFRQSSYNSPLHF.

This clonotype has a count of ten or more. This sequence joins TRBV12-3 or TRBV12-4 and TRBJ1-1, with 7 bases fitting TRBD1. The J segment lost 1 base and the V segment lost 5 bases, leaving 7 bases of the junction unmatched. This CDR3 contains 15 residues. Here the CDR3 DNA reads TGTGCCAGCAGTCTAGACAGGGATCGGAACACTGAAGCTTTCTTT. This gives the protein CASSLDRDRNTEAFF.

This clonotype came up a few times. V is TRBV4-1 and J is TRBJ1-1, with D uncertain. Trimming stripped 0 bases from V and 7 bases from J, with 12 bases between. Germline V gene data show CDR1 as MGHRA and CDR2 as YSYEKL. The CDR3 is 14 residues long. DNA of the CDR3: TGCGCCAGCAGCCAAGATCCCGGAGTGCTTGAAGCTTTCTTT. Translating it yields CASSQDPGVLEAFF.

This chain links TRBV5-1 with TRBJ2-7; no reliable D call. Trimming left V 0 bases short and J 4 bases short, with 14 bases between. Germline lookup yields CDR1 SGHRS and CDR2 YFSETQ. This CDR3 is 15 amino acids long. Written as DNA, the CDR3 is TGCGCCAGCAGCTTGGCCGCCGGTCTAACGTACGAGCAGTACTTC. This sequence encodes CASSLAAGLTYEQYF.

This chain joins TRBV12-5 and TRBJ2-6; D might be TRBD1 (6 bases). Germline V gene data show CDR1 as LGHNT and CDR2 as FRNRAP. The V end was cut by 4 bases, the J end by 0 bases, with 19 bases between. CDR3 length equals 19 residues. The CDR3 loop is CASGSPLTGPVSGANVLTF. Written as DNA, the CDR3 is TGTGCTAGTGGTTCTCCCCTTACAGGGCCAGTCTCTGGGGCCAACGTCCTGACTTTC.